These 25 T cell receptor beta chains share one sample of origin, sequenced in a study of T cells in women clearing cervical HPV infection. Assay: immunoSEQ multiplex PCR; the TCRdb copy retains only in-frame clones and omits some. With 25,000 or so clones in the sample, the ten largest clones hold about 8.6%. Sequencing was carried out using blood buffy coat. The origin of the receptors is a woman aged 18-69 years with a cervical HPV16 infection that either progressed to CIN3+ or cleared (not recorded which).

In regard to this clone: The CDR3 is cut off 3 residues early in the read; its end comes from the germline J gene. V is TRBV9 and J is TRBJ2-3; unclear D gene. This CDR3 region has 16 residues. Trimming removed 0 bases at V and 5 bases at J, with 16 bases between. CDR1 is SGDLS and CDR2 is YYNGEE in the germline V gene. The CDR3 reads CASSVGFFLREDTQYF. CDR3 bases read: TGTGCCAGCAGCGTAGGTTTCTTTTTACGCGAAGATACG. The full variable domain, rest sourced from reference TRBV9 and TRBJ2-3, is DSGVTQTPKHLITATGQRVTLRCSPRSGDLSVYWYQQSLDQGLQFLIQYYNGEERAKGNILERFSAQQFPDLHSELNLSSLELGDSALYFCASSVGFFLREDTQYFGPGTRLTVL.

A word on this clone: With the read ending 3 residues before the CDR3 end, the germline J gene is used to fill in that end. The chain is built from TRBV9 and TRBJ2-4; 9 nucleotides align to TRBD1. With 0 bases clipped from V and 8 bases from J, the junction kept 3 bases outside the gene matches. The CDR3 totals 14 residues. Germline V gene data show CDR1 as SGDLS and CDR2 as YYNGEE. The sequenced part of the CDR3 DNA is TGTGCCAGCAGCGTAGGGGACAGGGATGACATT. Its protein product is CASSVGDRDDI. The CDR3 as a whole reads CASSVGDRDDIQYF.

With regard to this clone: The read halts 3 residues ahead of the CDR3 end, with the missing end drawn from the germline J gene. The V gene is TRBV7-6, the J gene TRBJ1-2, with 7 bases fitting TRBD1. V shed 1 base, J shed 7 bases, and the junction held 6 bases outside the gene matches. This CDR3 contains 14 residues. Germline CDR1 is SGHVS and CDR2 is FNYEAQ. CDR3 sequence reads: CASSLGQGLLGYTF. The sequenced CDR3 bases are TGTGCCAGCAGCTTAGGACAGGGCCTCCTTGGC.

Note on this clone: The read terminates 3 residues before the CDR3 end, so the remaining end is supplied by the germline J gene. The chain employs TRBV23-1 and TRBJ1-1; tentatively, D is TRBD1 (6 bases). TRBV23-1 is sorted into the ORF group, with uncertain function. This CDR3 contains 17 residues. Trimming removed 4 bases at V and 3 bases at J, with 21 bases between. CDR3 DNA (partial): TGCGCCAGCAGTCCTAGAGGGGGTCCTACTCTCGACACTGAA. Translation gives CASSPRGGPTLDTE. The whole CDR3 is CASSPRGGPTLDTEAFF.

Comments on this clone: The read terminates 3 residues ahead of where the CDR3 ends, so the germline J gene completes it. The chain joins TRBV5-6 to TRBJ1-1; D is perhaps TRBD1 (6 bases). The V gene lost 0 bases and the J gene lost 4 bases, with 13 bases spanning the gap. Germline-derived CDR1 and CDR2 are SGHDT and YYEEEE. The CDR3 is 15 residues long. CDR3 bases read: TGTGCCAGCAGCTTGGCCGGACGGGGGGCCACTGAA. It encodes CASSLAGRGATE. The CDR3 in its entirety is CASSLAGRGATEAFF. Complete variable domain (other parts from reference TRBV5-6 and TRBJ1-1): DAGVTQSPTHLIKTRGQQVTLRCSPKSGHDTVSWYQQALGQGPQFIFQYYEEEERQRGNFPDRFSGHQFPNYSSELNVNALLLGDSALYLCASSLAGRGATEAFFGQGTRLTVV.

As concerns this clone: The read comes to an end 3 residues before the CDR3 does, leaving the germline J gene to fill in the end. The rearrangement joins TRBV7-9 to TRBJ1-6; 7 bases align to TRBD1. The CDR3 is 15 residues long. CDR1 is SEHNR and CDR2 is FQNEAQ in the germline V gene (reference sequence). J lost 9 bases, V lost 5 bases, and 10 bases had no gene match. The sequenced part of the CDR3 DNA is TGTGCCAGCAGCACAGGGGATGGCATTTCTTCACCC. Its protein product is CASSTGDGISSP. The whole CDR3 reads CASSTGDGISSPLHF.

Comment on this clone: The CDR3 end falls 3 residues outside the read, so it is completed with the germline J gene. The chain has TRBV20-1 and TRBJ2-5, with D possibly being TRBD1 or TRBD2 (6 bases each). The CDR3 is 16 residues long. Germline V lookup: CDR1 DFQATT, CDR2 SNEGSKA (reference sequence). V was trimmed by 0 bases and J by 4 bases, leaving 18 bases between them. The CDR3: CSARDNRVAGTETQYF. The sequenced part of the CDR3 DNA is TGCAGTGCTAGAGATAACAGGGTTGCGGGAACAGAGACC.

About this clone itself: The sequence runs out 3 residues before the end of the CDR3; the remainder is reconstructed from the germline J gene. The rearrangement joins TRBV6-2 or TRBV6-3 to TRBJ1-2; possible D gene TRBD1, 6 bases. Trimming cost V 8 bases and J 6 bases, with 16 bases left between them. The CDR3 consists of 13 residues. Germline CDR1 reads MNHEY; CDR2 reads SVGEGT. CDR3 sequence reads: CASWTARTNGYTF. The DNA read from the CDR3 is TGTGCCAGCTGGACAGCCCGAACTAATGGC.

A note on this clone: The read terminates 3 residues before the CDR3 end, so the remaining end is supplied by the germline J gene. This rearrangement joins TRBV6-1 to TRBJ2-1; 9 bases fit TRBD2. There are 15 residues in the CDR3. Trimming at V came to 3 bases and at J to 6 bases, leaving 6 bases not matched to a gene. CDR1 MNHNS and CDR2 SASEGT come from the germline V gene. CDR3 DNA, as far as it was read: TGTGCCAGCAGTGAGCGGGAGGGCCGTTTCAATGAG. Translated: CASSEREGRFNE. The full CDR3 protein reads CASSEREGRFNEQFF.

Concerning this clone itself: The CDR3 end lies 3 residues beyond the end of the read and is filled in from the germline J gene. The chain joins TRBV13 to TRBJ1-5, with TRBD1 as a possible D gene (5 bases). Germline CDR1 reads PRHDT; CDR2 reads FYEKMQ (reference sequence). V lost 5 bases and J lost 8, with 10 bases in between. The CDR3 is made up of 12 amino acids. Partial CDR3 DNA: TGTGCCAGCAGCGGCTGGGGGGAGCCC. It is translated as CASSGWGEP. The CDR3 reads in full as CASSGWGEPQHF.

As regards this clone: The CDR3 end is not reached by the read, which stops 3 residues before it; the germline J gene fills it in. This chain links TRBV11-2 with TRBJ2-1; TRBD2 matches at 8 bases. The CDR3 is made up of 14 amino acids. The junction had 4 bases not matched to a gene; V was cut back by 0 bases and J by 9 bases. Germline V gene lookup returns CDR1 SGHAT and CDR2 FQNNGV. This chain's CDR3 is CASSLDRLAGEQFF. CDR3 DNA, as far as it was read: TGTGCCAGCAGCTTAGATCGCCTAGCGGGTGAG.

On this clone itself: Read coverage stops 3 residues before the CDR3 terminus; the germline J gene supplies the remainder. V gene TRBV14 combines with J gene TRBJ1-1; TRBD1 matches 9 bases. V gave up 2 bases and J gave up 7 bases; unmatched junction bases: 14. The V gene's germline CDR1 is SGHDN and CDR2 FVKESK. The CDR3 has 17 residues. The CDR3 is CASSQIPGQGWGGEAFF. CDR3 bases read: TGTGCCAGCAGCCAAATCCCGGGACAGGGTTGGGGTGGTGAA.

CDR3 DNA (partial): TGTGCCAGTTCCTTCTATGGC. Amino acid sequence: CASSFYG. The complete CDR3 protein is CASSFYGYTF. The chain combines TRBV19 with TRBJ1-2; D is undetermined. The read is 3 residues too short to cover the CDR3 end, so that end is filled in from the germline J gene. The germline V and J ends were trimmed by 8 bases and 4 bases, with 5 bases remaining between them. The CDR3 has 10 amino acids. Germline-derived CDR1 and CDR2 are LNHDA and SQIVND (reference sequence).

As concerns this clone: The sequence runs out 3 residues before the end of the CDR3; the remainder is reconstructed from the germline J gene. J is TRBJ1-5 and V is TRBV7-9; 9 bases are shared with TRBD1. The ends lost 3 bases at V and 6 bases at J; junction bases unmatched: 6. The CDR3 runs 15 residues. The germline V gene has CDR1 SEHNR and CDR2 FQNEAQ (reference sequence). Incomplete CDR3 DNA: TGTGCCAGCAGCTTGTCGACAGGGGGTTTTCAGCCC. This codes for CASSLSTGGFQP. The full CDR3 sequence reads CASSLSTGGFQPQHF.

On this clone: The missing CDR3 end, 3 residues past where the read stops, is filled in from the germline J gene. The chain uses TRBV30 and TRBJ2-2; TRBD2 is a possible D gene (6 bases). The CDR3 loop spans 15 amino acids. V shed 6 bases and J shed 0 bases, with 14 bases lying between them. Per germline, CDR1 GTSNPN and CDR2 SVGIG (reference sequence). The CDR3 is CACQKRVANTGELFF. The sequenced part of the CDR3 DNA is TGTGCCTGCCAAAAGCGGGTAGCGAACACCGGGGAG.

Comments on this clone: The read gets to within 3 residues of the CDR3 end, and the germline J gene fills in the rest. The genes are TRBV7-2 and TRBJ2-1, with D unclear. The CDR3 is made up of 15 amino acids. V dropped 5 bases and J dropped 4 bases, with 15 bases sitting between them. CDR1 and CDR2 from the germline V gene are SGHTA and FQGNSA. The CDR3 loop reads CASSPDGQIYNEQFF. CDR3 bases read: TGTGCCAGCAGCCCAGATGGGCAAATTTACAATGAG.

In regard to this clone: The missing CDR3 end, 3 residues past where the read stops, is filled in from the germline J gene. The chain combines TRBV19 with TRBJ1-2; no reliable D call. CDR1 and CDR2 (germline): LNHDA, SQIVND (reference sequence). The CDR3 has 12 residues. The CDR3 reads CASSIGNGGYTF. The CDR3 bases that were read are TGTGCCAGTAGTATTGGCAACGGGGGC.

Regarding this clone: The observed sequence ends 3 residues before the CDR3 terminus, with the missing tail filled in from the germline J gene. The chain combines TRBV2 with TRBJ2-1; 7 bases fit TRBD2. CDR1 and CDR2 (germline): SNHLY, FYNNEI. The CDR3 totals 14 residues. Trimming removed 11 bases from V and 4 bases from J; junction bases left unmatched: 11. The CDR3 loop reads CAPSRSGSYNEQFF. The CDR3 DNA, read in part, is TGTGCCCCCTCCCGTAGCGGGTCTTACAATGAG.

For this clone: The missing CDR3 end, 3 residues past where the read stops, is filled in from the germline J gene. The chain has TRBV11-3 and TRBJ1-2; D remains unclear. In germline, CDR1 is SGHNT, CDR2 YENEEA. This CDR3 contains 12 residues. The CDR3 is CASSPTVGGYTF. CDR3 DNA (partial): TGTGCCAGCAGCCCAACTGTCGGGGGC.

About this clone: The CDR3 is cut off 3 residues early in the read; its end comes from the germline J gene. This chain links TRBV10-2 with TRBJ2-3, with 7 bases matching TRBD2. The J segment lost 4 bases and the V segment lost 10 bases, leaving 11 bases of the junction unmatched. Germline-derived CDR1 and CDR2 are WSHSY and SAAADI. The CDR3 runs to 14 residues. CDR3 region: CAIGGSSTADTQYF. Partial CDR3 DNA: TGCGCCATCGGGGGGAGTTCGACGGCAGATACG.

Comment on this clone: The read falls 3 residues short of the CDR3 end, and the missing part is taken from the germline J gene. This chain joins TRBV19 and TRBJ2-1, with unresolved D. Germline V gene sequence: CDR1 LNHDA, CDR2 SQIVND (reference sequence). The V end lost 4 bases, the J end lost 1 base, and 8 bases lay between the germline ends. The CDR3 extends over 14 amino acids. The CDR3 is CASSTQTSYNEQFF. The CDR3 bases that were read are TGTGCCAGTAGTACTCAGACTTCCTACAATGAG.

A remark on this clone: Read sequence stops 3 residues before the CDR3 end, and the germline J gene provides the missing end. The chain recombines TRBV29-1 with TRBJ2-2, with 9 positions matching TRBD1. The V segment lost 5 bases and the J segment 4 bases; nucleotides outside the gene matches: 8. The CDR3 is made up of 15 amino acids. The V gene's germline CDR1 is SQVTM and CDR2 ANQGSEA. Here the CDR3 reads CSVTDRGAGTGELFF. The CDR3 DNA, read in part, is TGCAGCGTTACGGACAGGGGCGCAGGCACCGGGGAG.

In regard to this clone: From the germline J gene comes the end of the CDR3, since the read stops 3 residues before it. The V call is TRBV30, the J call TRBJ2-2; TRBD2 matches at 11 bases. CDR1 is GTSNPN, CDR2 SVGIG, per germline (reference sequence). Trimming took 2 bases from V and 7 from J; bases not matched to a gene: 6. The CDR3 loop spans 15 amino acids. CDR3: CAWSKPSGGIGELFF. The CDR3 DNA, read in part, is TGTGCCTGGAGTAAGCCTAGCGGGGGGATCGGGGAG.

About this clone: The read stops 3 residues short of the end of the CDR3; the missing end is completed from the germline J gene. The gene calls are TRBV3-1 (or the pseudogene TRBV3-2) and TRBJ2-7; 7 bases agree with TRBD1. CDR1 and CDR2 from the germline V gene are LGHDT and YNNKEL (reference sequence). The CDR3 covers 16 residues. The J segment lost 4 bases and the V segment lost 0 bases, leaving 9 bases of the junction unmatched. The covered CDR3 bases are TGTGCCAGCAGCCAAGATGCTCAGGGGGTTCGATACGAG. Encoded protein: CASSQDAQGVRYE. In full, the CDR3 reads CASSQDAQGVRYEQYF.

About this clone itself: The read stops 3 residues short of the end of the CDR3; the missing end is completed from the germline J gene. The chain carries TRBV6-1 and TRBJ2-5; D is ambiguous. The V gene lost 3 bases and the J gene lost 2 bases, with 10 bases spanning the gap. The length of the CDR3 is 14 residues. CDR1 MNHNS and CDR2 SASEGT come from the germline V gene. CDR3 sequence: CASSDRMPQETQYF. The CDR3 bases that were read are TGTGCCAGCAGTGATAGAATGCCGCAAGAGACC.